Listed below are T cell receptor beta chains from one sample, sequenced in a study of cytomegalovirus exposure and HLA in healthy donors. Clones were read by immunoSEQ multiplex PCR, and TCRdb kept only the in-frame ones, dropping some. The profile shows 130,000 or so clones, around 82% of them singletons. Sequenced sample: PBMCs. These receptors all stem from a man between 18 and 35 years old in good health and CMV-seropositive. Both conserved end residues are part of each CDR3. A D gene is named only where the DNA matches it firmly. Clone size is given for some rows only: seen once, a few or many times, or a class if the clone is expanded.

V gene	J gene	clone size	D gene	CDR3 length	CDR3 protein	CDR3 DNA
TRBV28	TRBJ2-2	NA	NA	19	CASSPSISNFLANTGELFF	TGTGCCAGCAGTCCCTCAATATCTAATTTCCTCGCGAACACCGGGGAGCTGTTTTTT
TRBV29-1	TRBJ2-7	NA	NA	13	CSASGSRAYEQYF	TGCAGCGCATCCGGGAGCCGAGCCTACGAGCAGTACTTC
TRBV6-1	TRBJ1-5	NA	NA	13	CASRDSSNQPQHF	TGTGCCAGCAGAGACAGTAGCAATCAGCCCCAGCATTTT
TRBV2	TRBJ2-7	NA	NA	13	CASSGRGPYEQYF	TGTGCCAGCAGCGGGAGGGGGCCCTACGAGCAGTACTTC
TRBV6-1	TRBJ2-7	NA	NA	15	CASSTLGGQGVEQYF	TGTGCCAGCAGCACCCTCGGAGGGCAGGGGGTCGAGCAGTACTTC
TRBV5-5	TRBJ1-2	NA	NA	18	CASSLARLDGKANYGYTF	TGTGCCAGCAGCTTGGCACGCCTGGACGGGAAAGCTAACTATGGCTACACCTTC
TRBV28	TRBJ2-5	NA	TRBD1	15	CASSFRDRDQETQYF	TGTGCCAGCAGTTTCCGAGACAGGGACCAAGAGACCCAGTACTTC
TRBV7-9	TRBJ2-6	NA	NA	15	CASSLLLRGTNVLTF	TGTGCCAGCAGCTTATTGCTTCGGGGGACCAACGTCCTGACTTTC
TRBV7-7	TRBJ2-1	NA	TRBD2	15	CASSPGLAGGNEQFF	TGTGCTAGCAGCCCGGGACTAGCGGGAGGAAATGAGCAGTTCTTC
TRBV27	TRBJ2-7	NA	NA	12	CASSFSEGEQYF	TGTGCCAGCAGTTTTTCAGAGGGCGAGCAGTACTTC
TRBV2	TRBJ1-5	NA	NA	14	CASTTGFGNQPQHF	TGTGCCAGCACCACAGGGTTCGGGAATCAGCCCCAGCATTTT
TRBV27	TRBJ2-2	NA	NA	16	CASSPPPSGNTGELFF	TGTGCCAGCAGTCCCCCCCCATCCGGGAACACCGGGGAGCTGTTTTTT
TRBV6-1	TRBJ2-1	NA	TRBD2	17	CASSEGGYELAGGEQFF	TGTGCCAGCAGTGAGGGGGGCTATGAGTTGGCGGGAGGTGAGCAGTTCTTC
TRBV7-9	TRBJ1-3	NA	TRBD1	16	CASSPGTAKLGNTIYF	TGTGCCAGCAGCCCCGGGACAGCCAAACTTGGAAACACCATATATTTT
TRBV7-9	TRBJ2-2	NA	TRBD1	16	CASSLLGTGKIGELFF	TGTGCCAGCAGCTTACTCGGGACAGGGAAAATCGGGGAGCTGTTTTTT
TRBV6-1	TRBJ2-1	NA	TRBD2	17	CASSEVQGLAGYNEQFF	TGTGCCAGCAGTGAGGTCCAGGGACTAGCGGGTTACAATGAGCAGTTCTTC
TRBV2	TRBJ2-7	few	NA	16	CASSEIAIRSSYEQYF	TGTGCCAGCAGTGAGATAGCGATTAGGAGCTCCTACGAGCAGTACTTC
TRBV19	TRBJ1-4	NA	NA	15	CASRPSGGSNEKLFF	TGTGCCAGTAGGCCTTCTGGGGGCAGTAATGAAAAACTGTTTTTT
TRBV9	TRBJ2-3	NA	NA	13	CASSPHSTDTQYF	TGTGCCAGCAGCCCACATTCCACAGATACGCAGTATTTT
TRBV13	TRBJ2-1	once	TRBD2	16	CASSPGLAGYYNEQFF	TGTGCCAGCAGCCCGGGACTAGCGGGATACTACAATGAGCAGTTCTTC
TRBV4-2	TRBJ2-1	NA	NA	16	CASSQDPRNSYNEQFF	TGTGCCAGCAGCCAAGATCCCAGGAACTCCTACAATGAGCAGTTCTTC
TRBV29-1	TRBJ2-7	NA	NA	12	CSVRRDTSEQYF	TGCAGCGTCCGAAGGGACACCTCGGAGCAGTACTTC
TRBV5-5	TRBJ2-2	NA	NA	15	CASTLGGLNTGELFF	TGTGCCAGCACCCTCGGAGGGCTGAACACCGGGGAGCTGTTTTTT
TRBV5-5	TRBJ1-1	NA	TRBD1	13	CASSTTGFTEAFF	TGTGCCAGCAGCACGACAGGGTTCACTGAAGCTTTCTTT
TRBV11-2	TRBJ1-5	NA	NA	14	CASSLAGGNQPQHF	TGTGCCAGCAGCTTAGCTGGGGGGAATCAGCCCCAGCATTTT
TRBV28	TRBJ2-5	NA	TRBD2	15	CASSTGLAGFQTQYF	TGTGCCAGCAGTACGGGACTAGCGGGTTTTCAGACCCAGTACTTC
TRBV27	TRBJ1-5	once	TRBD1	14	CASSLTGGSQPQHF	TGTGCCAGCAGTTTAACAGGGGGATCTCAGCCCCAGCATTTT
TRBV28	TRBJ1-5	NA	TRBD1	16	CASSNPGQMSNQPQHF	TGTGCCAGCAGTAACCCGGGACAGATGAGCAATCAGCCCCAGCATTTT
TRBV6-5	TRBJ2-5	NA	NA	11	CASTDGKTQYF	TGTGCCAGCACCGACGGGAAGACCCAGTACTTC
TRBV9	TRBJ1-4	NA	NA	15	CASSTGLETNEKLFF	TGTGCCAGCAGCACGGGACTTGAGACTAATGAAAAACTGTTTTTT
TRBV5-1	TRBJ1-2	NA	NA	17	CASSALRTSGQNYGYTF	TGCGCCAGCAGCGCTTTACGGACGTCCGGACAGAACTATGGCTACACCTTC
TRBV2	TRBJ1-3	NA	TRBD1	15	CAGMGQFFSGNTIYF	TGTGCCGGGATGGGACAGTTTTTCTCTGGAAACACCATATATTTT
TRBV10-3	TRBJ1-1	NA	TRBD1	12	CAISGQGVEAFF	TGTGCCATCAGCGGACAGGGAGTTGAAGCTTTCTTT
TRBV4-1	TRBJ1-2	NA	NA	13	CASSQVVSGGYTF	TGCGCCAGCAGCCAAGTAGTGAGCGGTGGCTACACCTTC
TRBV27	TRBJ2-7	NA	NA	17	CASSILTETGLAYEQYF	TGTGCCAGCAGCATACTCACGGAGACAGGATTGGCCTACGAGCAGTACTTC
TRBV15	TRBJ1-1	NA	NA	14	CATSPRGGGTEAFF	TGTGCCACCAGCCCTAGGGGTGGTGGAACTGAAGCTTTCTTT
TRBV5-1	TRBJ2-7	NA	TRBD2	15	CASSLGSGGLYEQYF	TGCGCCAGCAGCTTGGGGTCGGGAGGCCTCTACGAGCAGTACTTC
TRBV15	TRBJ1-4	NA	NA	14	CATSRDGRNEKLFF	TGTGCCACCAGCAGAGATGGGAGGAATGAAAAACTGTTTTTT
TRBV6-1	TRBJ1-1	NA	NA	15	CASRVRGKGVTEAFF	TGTGCCAGCAGGGTACGAGGAAAGGGGGTAACTGAAGCTTTCTTT
TRBV5-1	TRBJ2-3	few	TRBD1	16	CASSSGQGGWTDTQYF	TGCGCCAGCAGCTCCGGACAGGGCGGTTGGACAGATACGCAGTATTTT
TRBV6-1	TRBJ2-7	NA	NA	11	CASTGSYEQYF	TGTGCCTCGACAGGATCCTACGAGCAGTACTTC
TRBV2	TRBJ2-2	NA	TRBD2	15	CASSERLADTGELFF	TGTGCCAGCAGTGAAAGGCTAGCGGACACCGGGGAGCTGTTTTTT
TRBV10-1	TRBJ2-3	NA	NA	13	CASSGSYTDTQYF	TGCGCCAGCAGTGGCAGTTACACAGATACGCAGTATTTT
TRBV4-1	TRBJ2-7	few	NA	15	CASSPPLDSSYEQYF	TGCGCCAGCAGCCCTCCCCTAGACAGCTCCTACGAGCAGTACTTC
TRBV5-1	TRBJ2-7	once	TRBD1	13	CASKGTGLYEQYF	TGCGCCAGCAAGGGGACAGGTCTCTACGAGCAGTACTTC
TRBV10-2	TRBJ2-2	NA	NA	13	CASRQGHTGELFF	TGCGCCAGCAGACAGGGCCACACCGGGGAGCTGTTTTTT
TRBV28	TRBJ1-5	NA	NA	15	CASSFAGQHNQPQHF	TGTGCCAGCAGTTTCGCTGGACAGCACAATCAGCCCCAGCATTTT
TRBV6-5	TRBJ2-1	NA	TRBD1	15	CASSSDRGAYNEQFF	TGTGCCAGCAGTTCCGACAGGGGCGCCTACAATGAGCAGTTCTTC
TRBV30	TRBJ2-1	few	TRBD2	11	CAWRGEGRDVF	TGTGCCTGGAGAGGGGAAGGGAGGGATGTCTTC
TRBV6-6	TRBJ1-1	few	NA	13	CASSFIADTEAFF	TGTGCCAGCAGTTTTATCGCAGACACTGAAGCTTTCTTT